Below, one T cell receptor beta chain is given with its context. These data originate in a study of blood T cell repertoires in COVID-19. Looking at the study overall: Italy, Spain and the United States were the sources of the convalescent and acute COVID-19 samples.

Original processing notes: Cell counts per sample came from amplifying reference gene primers. Assay: immunoSEQ multiplex PCR; the TCRdb copy retains only in-frame clones and omits some. The DNA was the basis for D and trimming; V, J and clone size are from that table. The sample lists 260,000 or so clones, 84% occurring once. Losses at the gene ends were 4 bases for V and 3 bases for J; bases not matched to a gene: 6. Germline lookup yields CDR1 SGHRS and CDR2 YFSETQ. The CDR3 covers 14 residues. This chain connects TRBV5-1 to TRBJ2-5; 7 bases agree with TRBD1. The specimen sequenced was peripheral blood. This clonotype was obtained from a human donor in a cohort sampled during active COVID-19. The CDR3 DNA follows: TGCGCCAGCAGCGGATCGACAGGGAAAGAGACCCAGTACTTC. Its protein is CASSGSTGKETQYF.